This paragraph reports one TCR beta chain. Its antigen is undetermined. This PCR relied on a set of 60 Vbeta primers and 13 Jbeta primers. Profiled with immunoSEQ multiplex PCR; TCRdb holds only in-frame clones, not every one. In the table there are 150,000 to 200,000 clones, approximately 80% of which are singletons. These data belong to a study of cytomegalovirus exposure and HLA in healthy donors. Study overall: Counted in an early data release were about 85 million unique TCRs from HLA-typed donors.

The study, taken as a whole, reports: Highest at DRB1 and lowest at HLA-C, TCR association rates differed among HLA loci in a later analysis. Available immune exposure information was restricted to CMV serostatus only.

Germline V gives CDR1 SGHRS, CDR2 YFSETQ. Losses at the gene ends were 1 base for V and 2 bases for J; bases not matched to a gene: 11. This CDR3 contains 17 residues. The genes are TRBV5-1 and TRBJ2-7; TRBD2 aligns across 8 bases. Sequencing input: PBMCs. The receptor was isolated from a boy between 2 and 10 years old in good health and CMV-seronegative. In DNA form, the CDR3 reads TGCGCCAGCAGCTTGACCCCAGGGGCGGGGGGAACCTACGAGCAGTACTTC. Its translation: CASSLTPGAGGTYEQYF. Full variable domain (remainder filled in from reference TRBV5-1 and TRBJ2-7): KAGVTQTPRYLIKTRGQQVTLSCSPISGHRSVSWYQQTPGQGLQFLFEYFSETQRNKGNFPGRFSGRQFSNSRSEMNVSTLELGDSALYLCASSLTPGAGGTYEQYFGPGTRLTVT.